Included here is one T cell receptor (beta chain) sequence, with context. The data originate from a study of blood T cell repertoires in COVID-19. As for the study in general: Collection of acute and convalescent COVID-19 samples took place in the United States, Italy and Spain. T cells, B-cell-depleted T cells, or PBMCs supplied cDNA or gDNA.

As processed by the authors: The authors estimated nucleated cell counts from reference gene primer amplification. TCRdb's table, derived via immunoSEQ multiplex PCR, lists solely in-frame clones and lacks some. V, J and clone size are those of that table, while D and trimming were read from the DNA. The profile shows a few hundred thousand clones, roughly 88% of them singletons. This CDR3 has 15 residues. The V and J ends lost 1 base and 10 bases, in that order; junction bases with no gene match: 12. The germline V gene encodes CDR1 SQVTM and CDR2 ANQGSEA. The V call is TRBV29-1, the J call TRBJ1-2; 10 nucleotides agree with TRBD1. The source of this sequence is a woman aged 45 to 65 with acute or convalescent COVID-19. Sequencing was performed on peripheral blood. The CDR3 region has the DNA TGCAGCGTTGAAGGGACAGGGGGTAGGTTGGTTTCCTACACCTTC. Its protein product is CSVEGTGGRLVSYTF.